These 5 T cell receptor beta chains came from one sample sequenced in a study of molecular identifiers for immune sequencing clone quantification. From the PCR reads, TCRdb called clonotypes with MiXCR, one entry per CDR3 protein. The sample holds 460,000 or so distinct CDR3 sequences, about a fifth seen once. Sequencing was carried out using naive CD8+ T cells from blood, with Jurkat cell RNA spiked in. This sample's subset: FACS-sorted CD8+CD4-CCR7+CD45RA+ naive T cells. The source of these receptors is a human donor in good health. Some libraries in this study had Jurkat cell RNA spiked in.

This clonotype appeared a few times. The rearrangement links TRBV15 to TRBJ1-3, with 7 bases that match TRBD1. The V gene's germline CDR1 is LNHNV and CDR2 YYDKDF (reference sequence). J was trimmed by 0 bases and V by 5 bases; bases with no gene match: 10. The CDR3 is 17 residues long. The CDR3 nucleotides are TGTGCCACCAGCCCAAGTGGGACAGTCAGCTCTGGAAACACCATATATTTT. Residues: CATSPSGTVSSGNTIYF. Variable domain in full (rest from reference TRBV15 and TRBJ1-3): DAMVIQNPRYQVTQFGKPVTLSCSQTLNHNVMYWYQQKSSQAPKLLFHYYDKDFNNEADTPDNFQSRRPNTSFCFLDIRSPGLGDTAMYLCATSPSGTVSSGNTIYFGEGSWLTVV.

A remark on this clonotype: At one end the junction does not follow the germline gene, possibly because of a read error. This chain uses TRBV6-5 with TRBJ2-1, with 9 positions matching TRBD1. The CDR3 covers 18 residues. Germline lookup yields CDR1 MNHEY and CDR2 SVGAGI. The CDR3 spells CASSKTLTGTGYYNEQFF. CDR3 DNA sequence: TGTGCCAGCAGTAAGACCTTGACCGGGACAGGGTACTACAATGAGCAGTTCTTT.

The V and J genes are TRBV11-3 and TRBJ2-7; maybe TRBD2 (5 bases). Trimming stripped 4 bases from V and 2 bases from J, with 12 bases between. This CDR3 region has 14 residues. Per germline, CDR1 SGHNT and CDR2 YENEEA. CDR3 in amino acids: CASSSDTGTYEQYF. The CDR3 bases are TGTGCCAGCAGCTCCGACACCGGGACCTACGAGCAGTACTTC.

This clonotype showed up just a few times. The chain is built from TRBV6-1 and TRBJ1-2; D gene ambiguous. Deletions cut 3 bases from V and 12 bases from J, with 11 bases between. The CDR3 is 11 residues long. Germline V lookup: CDR1 MNHNS, CDR2 SASEGT. CDR3 amino acids: CASSEGAANTF. CDR3 nucleotide sequence: TGTGCCAGCAGTGAGGGAGCGGCTAACACCTTC.

The chain is built from TRBV19 and TRBJ1-6; D possibly corresponds to TRBD1 (5 bases). Trimming left V 5 bases short and J 10 bases short, with 21 bases between. The CDR3 totals 16 residues. The germline V gene encodes CDR1 LNHDA and CDR2 SQIVND (reference sequence). The CDR3 sequence: CASSVGTRSGGSPLHF. For the CDR3, the DNA is TGTGCCAGTAGTGTTGGCACCCGTTCTGGGGGGTCACCCCTCCACTTT.